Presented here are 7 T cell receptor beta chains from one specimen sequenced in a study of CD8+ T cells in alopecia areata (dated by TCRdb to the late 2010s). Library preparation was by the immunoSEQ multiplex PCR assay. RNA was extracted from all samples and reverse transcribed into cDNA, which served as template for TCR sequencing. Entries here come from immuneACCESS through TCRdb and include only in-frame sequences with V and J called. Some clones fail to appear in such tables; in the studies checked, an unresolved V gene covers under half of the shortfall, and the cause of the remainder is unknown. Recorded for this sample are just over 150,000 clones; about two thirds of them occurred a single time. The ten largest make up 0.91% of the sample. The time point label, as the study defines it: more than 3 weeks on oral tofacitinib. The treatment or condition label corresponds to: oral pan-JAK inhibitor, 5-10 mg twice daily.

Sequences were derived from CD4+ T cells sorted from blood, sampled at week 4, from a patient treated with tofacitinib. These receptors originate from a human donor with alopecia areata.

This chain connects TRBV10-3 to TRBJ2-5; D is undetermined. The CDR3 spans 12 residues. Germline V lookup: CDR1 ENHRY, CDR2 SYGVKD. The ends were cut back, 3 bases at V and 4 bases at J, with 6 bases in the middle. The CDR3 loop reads CAISDVGETQYF. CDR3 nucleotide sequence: TGTGCCATCAGTGATGTTGGAGAGACCCAGTACTTC.

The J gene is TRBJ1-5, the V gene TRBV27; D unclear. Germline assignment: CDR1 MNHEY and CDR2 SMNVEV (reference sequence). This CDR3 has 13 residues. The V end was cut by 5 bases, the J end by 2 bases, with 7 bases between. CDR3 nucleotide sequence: TGTGCCAGCAGTCTCATTGGCAATCAGCCCCAGCATTTT. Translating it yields CASSLIGNQPQHF.

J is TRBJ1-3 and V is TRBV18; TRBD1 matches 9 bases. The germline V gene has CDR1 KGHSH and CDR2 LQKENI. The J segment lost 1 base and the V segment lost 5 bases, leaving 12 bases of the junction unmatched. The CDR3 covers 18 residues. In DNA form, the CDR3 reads TGTGCCAGCTCATCGATTGCCGGGACAGGGTTATCTGGAAACACCATATATTTT. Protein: CASSSIAGTGLSGNTIYF.

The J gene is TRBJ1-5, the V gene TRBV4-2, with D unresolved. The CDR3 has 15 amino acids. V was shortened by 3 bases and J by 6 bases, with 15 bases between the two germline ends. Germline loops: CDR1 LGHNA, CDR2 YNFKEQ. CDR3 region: CASSQDSLVGQPQHF. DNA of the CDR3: TGTGCCAGCAGCCAGGATAGCTTGGTGGGTCAGCCCCAGCATTTT.

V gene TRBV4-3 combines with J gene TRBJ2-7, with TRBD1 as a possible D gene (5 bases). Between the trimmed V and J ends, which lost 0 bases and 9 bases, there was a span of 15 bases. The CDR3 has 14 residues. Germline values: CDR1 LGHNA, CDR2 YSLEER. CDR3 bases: TGCGCCAGCAGCCAAGATCTTAGCAGGGAAAGGCAGTACTTC. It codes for CASSQDLSRERQYF.

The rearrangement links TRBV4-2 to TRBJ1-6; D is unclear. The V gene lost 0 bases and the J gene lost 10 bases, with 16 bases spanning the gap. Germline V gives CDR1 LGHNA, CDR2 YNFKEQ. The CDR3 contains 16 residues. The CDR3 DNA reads TGTGCCAGCAGCCAAGATGCGGGGTTTAGTGGCTCACCCCTCCACTTT. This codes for CASSQDAGFSGSPLHF.

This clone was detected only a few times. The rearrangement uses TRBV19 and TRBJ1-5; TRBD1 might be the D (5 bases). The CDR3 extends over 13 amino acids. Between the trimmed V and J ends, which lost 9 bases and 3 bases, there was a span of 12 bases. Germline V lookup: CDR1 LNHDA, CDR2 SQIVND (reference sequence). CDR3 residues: CASRQTNNQPQHF. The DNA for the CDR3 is TGTGCCAGCCGACAGACTAACAATCAGCCCCAGCATTTT.